These 10 T cell receptor beta chains came from one sample sequenced in a study of beta chain features in type 1 diabetes (dated by TCRdb to between 2018 and 2020). The library was made by the immunoSEQ multiplex PCR assay. The entire isolated RNA was reverse transcribed using the High Capacity cDNA Reverse Transcription Kit, and thus expressed TCRB transcripts were sequenced. The table was pulled from immuneACCESS by TCRdb, which kept in-frame rearrangements only. Such tables lose some clones; where checked, under half of the loss comes from unresolved V genes, and the rest has no known cause. The sample table records roughly 280,000 clones; roughly a quarter of these occur just once. The top ten clones comprise around 0.011% of the sample. Study-wide conclusions, independent of this receptor: A moderate but significant shortening of TCRB CDR3 length was observed in type 1 diabetes patients in all four CD4+ subsets.

Their specific antigens are unknown. Sequenced sample: naive CD4+ T cells from blood. The intended sense of this specimen's cell subset or site label: true naive CD4+ T cells. The source of these receptors is a woman in her twenties or thirties with type 1 diabetes.

This chain links TRBV29-1 with TRBJ2-4; D call uncertain. The V end was cut by 0 bases, the J end by 8 bases, with 11 bases between. The CDR3 covers 13 residues. Per germline, CDR1 SQVTM and CDR2 ANQGSEA. Here the CDR3 reads CSVEEGGKDIQYF. Here the CDR3 DNA reads TGCAGCGTTGAAGAAGGCGGAAAGGACATTCAGTACTTC.

This rearrangement joins TRBV5-4 to TRBJ2-5; 12 bases fit TRBD1. CDR3 length: 14 residues. Looked up from germline, CDR1 is SGHNT and CDR2 is YYREEE (reference sequence). The V segment lost 6 bases and the J segment 5 bases; nucleotides outside the gene matches: 5. CDR3 DNA sequence: TGTGCCAGCATGGGACAGGGGGCGCGGGAGACCCAGTACTTC. This encodes CASMGQGARETQYF.

The sample holds a few counts of this clone. This CDR3 is CASSLIDEQFF. CDR3 DNA: TGTGCCAGCAGTTTGATAGATGAGCAGTTCTTC. This chain uses TRBV28 with TRBJ2-1; D gene ambiguous. The V end was cut by 3 bases, the J end by 8 bases, with 5 bases between. The germline V gene encodes CDR1 MDHEN and CDR2 SYDVKM. The CDR3 totals 11 residues.

This rearrangement joins TRBV15 to TRBJ2-7; 9 bases are a match to TRBD1. The germline V gene encodes CDR1 LNHNV and CDR2 YYDKDF (reference sequence). V lost 3 bases to trimming and J lost 5 bases; unmatched junction nucleotides: 8. The CDR3 contains 15 residues. CDR3 coding DNA: TGTGCCACCAGCAGTATCGGGACAGGGAGGCACGAGCAGTACTTC. Protein sequence: CATSSIGTGRHEQYF.

The table lists this clone with a few counts. The chain joins TRBV18 to TRBJ2-6, with TRBD1 identical over 8 bases. In germline, CDR1 is KGHSH, CDR2 LQKENI. V was pared by 2 bases and J by 0 bases, with 3 bases of the junction left unmatched. The CDR3 length is 17 residues. The CDR3 reads CASSPGQGRSGANVLTF. The CDR3 region has the DNA TGTGCCAGCTCACCAGGACAGGGTCGCTCTGGGGCCAACGTCCTGACTTTC.

This clone was seen more than once but under ten times. This rearrangement joins TRBV18 to TRBJ1-2; TRBD1 might be the D (5 bases). The CDR3 spans 13 residues. Trimming took off 3 bases at V and 8 bases at J, with 13 bases between the two ends. The germline V gene encodes CDR1 KGHSH and CDR2 LQKENI. The CDR3 nucleotides read TGTGCCAGCTCACCGTCCAGGGTGGAGGGCTACACCTTC. Residues: CASSPSRVEGYTF.

The chain carries TRBV30 and TRBJ1-2, with a weak D call TRBD1 (6 bases). V was cut by 1 base and J by 3 bases, with 6 bases left in between. This CDR3 comprises 12 residues. Germline lookup yields CDR1 GTSNPN and CDR2 SVGIG (reference sequence). The CDR3 here is CAWSAGDYGYTF. CDR3 nucleotides: TGTGCCTGGAGTGCAGGGGACTATGGCTACACCTTC.

The rearrangement joins TRBV5-4 to TRBJ2-3, with a tentative D call TRBD2 (6 bases). V lost 0 bases and J 3 bases, leaving 11 bases between the germline ends. Germline values: CDR1 SGHNT, CDR2 YYREEE (reference sequence). The CDR3 length is 15 residues. For the CDR3, the DNA is TGTGCCAGCAGCTTGGGACTAGATACAACAGATACGCAGTATTTT. Amino acids: CASSLGLDTTDTQYF.

The chain is built from TRBV27 and TRBJ2-3; TRBD2 is a possible D gene (7 bases). CDR3 length: 14 residues. V was trimmed by 5 bases and J by 2 bases, leaving 11 bases between them. Germline V gene lookup returns CDR1 MNHEY and CDR2 SMNVEV (reference sequence). Here the CDR3 reads CASSGGAYTDTQYF. For the CDR3, the DNA is TGTGCCAGCAGTGGGGGGGCGTACACAGATACGCAGTATTTT.

This clone was detected a few times. This chain connects TRBV7-9 to TRBJ2-7, with 9 positions matching TRBD1. This CDR3 is built from 16 residues. Losses at the gene ends were 0 bases for V and 4 bases for J; bases not matched to a gene: 7. Looked up from germline, CDR1 is SEHNR and CDR2 is FQNEAQ (reference sequence). The CDR3 sequence: CASSLARTGADYEQYF. Written as DNA, the CDR3 is TGTGCCAGCAGCTTAGCCCGGACAGGGGCCGATTACGAGCAGTACTTC.